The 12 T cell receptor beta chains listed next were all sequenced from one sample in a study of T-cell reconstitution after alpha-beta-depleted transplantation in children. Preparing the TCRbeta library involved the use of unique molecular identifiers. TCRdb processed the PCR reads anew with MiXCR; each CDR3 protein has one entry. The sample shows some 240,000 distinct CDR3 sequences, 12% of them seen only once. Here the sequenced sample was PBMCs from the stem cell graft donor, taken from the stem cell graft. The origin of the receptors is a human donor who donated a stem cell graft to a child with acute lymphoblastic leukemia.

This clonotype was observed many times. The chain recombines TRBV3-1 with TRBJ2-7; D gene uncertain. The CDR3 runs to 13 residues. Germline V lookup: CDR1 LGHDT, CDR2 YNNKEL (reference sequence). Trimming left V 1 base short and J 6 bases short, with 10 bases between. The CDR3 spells CASSQVRVIEQYF. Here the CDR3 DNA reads TGTGCCAGCAGCCAAGTAAGGGTAATCGAGCAGTACTTC.

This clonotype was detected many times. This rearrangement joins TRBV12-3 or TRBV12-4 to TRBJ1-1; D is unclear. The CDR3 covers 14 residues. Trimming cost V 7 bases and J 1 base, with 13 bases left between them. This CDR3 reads CASTLRSGNTEAFF. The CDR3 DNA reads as TGTGCCAGCACTCTTCGGTCGGGGAACACTGAAGCTTTCTTT.

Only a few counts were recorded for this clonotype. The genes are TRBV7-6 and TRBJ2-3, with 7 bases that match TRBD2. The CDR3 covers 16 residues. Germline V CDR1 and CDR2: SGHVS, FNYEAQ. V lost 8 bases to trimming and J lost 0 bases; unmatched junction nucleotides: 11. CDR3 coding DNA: TGTGCCAGCTCTCTGGTCGAGCGGGGTAGCACAGATACGCAGTATTTT. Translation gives CASSLVERGSTDTQYF.

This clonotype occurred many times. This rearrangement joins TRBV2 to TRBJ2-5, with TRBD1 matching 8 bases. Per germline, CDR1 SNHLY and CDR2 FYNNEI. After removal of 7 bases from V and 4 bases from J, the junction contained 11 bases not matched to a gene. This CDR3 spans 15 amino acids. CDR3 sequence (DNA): TGTGCCAGCATTACCTGGAGAACAGGGGGAGAGACCCAGTACTTC. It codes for CASITWRTGGETQYF.

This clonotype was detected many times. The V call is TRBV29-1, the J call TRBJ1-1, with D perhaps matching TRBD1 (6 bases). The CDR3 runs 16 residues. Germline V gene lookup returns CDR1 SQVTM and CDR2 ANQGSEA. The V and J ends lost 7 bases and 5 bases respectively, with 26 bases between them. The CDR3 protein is CSAPNLGGARGTEAFF. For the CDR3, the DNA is TGCAGCGCCCCAAATCTTGGGGGGGCGAGAGGGACTGAAGCTTTCTTT.

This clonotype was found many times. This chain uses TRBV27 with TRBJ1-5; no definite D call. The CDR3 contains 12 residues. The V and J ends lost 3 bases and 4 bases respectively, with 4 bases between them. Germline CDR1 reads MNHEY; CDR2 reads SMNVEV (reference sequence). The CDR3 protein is CASSFLNQPQHF. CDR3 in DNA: TGTGCCAGCAGTTTCCTTAATCAGCCCCAGCATTTT.

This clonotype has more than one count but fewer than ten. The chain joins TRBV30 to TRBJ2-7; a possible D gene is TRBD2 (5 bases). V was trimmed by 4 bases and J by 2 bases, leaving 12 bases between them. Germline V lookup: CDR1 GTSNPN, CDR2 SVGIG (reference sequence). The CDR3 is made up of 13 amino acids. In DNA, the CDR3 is TGTGCCTGGACGCCGGGATCGACCTACGAGCAGTACTTC. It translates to CAWTPGSTYEQYF.

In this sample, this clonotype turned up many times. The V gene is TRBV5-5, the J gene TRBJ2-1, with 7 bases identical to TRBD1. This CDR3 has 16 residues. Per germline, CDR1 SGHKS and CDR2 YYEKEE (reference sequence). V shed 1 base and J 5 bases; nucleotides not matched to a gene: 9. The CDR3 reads CASSLTGAPANNEQFF. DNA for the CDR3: TGTGCCAGCAGCTTGACAGGGGCCCCTGCTAACAATGAGCAGTTCTTC.

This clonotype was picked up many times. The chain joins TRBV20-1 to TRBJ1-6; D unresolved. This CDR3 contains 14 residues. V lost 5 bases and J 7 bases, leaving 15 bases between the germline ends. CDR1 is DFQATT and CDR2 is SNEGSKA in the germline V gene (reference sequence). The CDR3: CSAPLLGRNSPLHF. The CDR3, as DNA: TGCAGTGCTCCACTCCTCGGCAGAAATTCACCCCTCCACTTT.

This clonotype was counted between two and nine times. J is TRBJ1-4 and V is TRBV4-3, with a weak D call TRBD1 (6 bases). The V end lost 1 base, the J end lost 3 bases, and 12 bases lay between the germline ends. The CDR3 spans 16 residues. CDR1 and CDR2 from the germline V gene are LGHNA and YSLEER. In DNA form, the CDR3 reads TGCGCCAGCAGCCAAGGGGGGGCGGTGGCTAATGAAAAACTGTTTTTT. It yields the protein CASSQGGAVANEKLFF.

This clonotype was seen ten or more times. CDR3 loop: CSAASGSYNNEQFF. For the CDR3, the DNA is TGCAGTGCTGCTAGCGGGAGTTACAACAATGAGCAGTTCTTC. The chain employs TRBV20-1 and TRBJ2-1; 10 nucleotides agree with TRBD2. Germline CDR1 DFQATT, CDR2 SNEGSKA (reference sequence). V lost 5 bases and J lost 5; bases outside the gene matches: 6. CDR3 length: 14 residues.

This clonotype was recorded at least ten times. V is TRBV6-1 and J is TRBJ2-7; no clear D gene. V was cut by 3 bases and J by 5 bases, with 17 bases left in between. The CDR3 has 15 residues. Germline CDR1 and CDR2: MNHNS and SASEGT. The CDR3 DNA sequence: TGTGCCAGCAGTGACCTTTCAGCATCCAACAACGAGCAGTACTTC. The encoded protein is CASSDLSASNNEQYF.